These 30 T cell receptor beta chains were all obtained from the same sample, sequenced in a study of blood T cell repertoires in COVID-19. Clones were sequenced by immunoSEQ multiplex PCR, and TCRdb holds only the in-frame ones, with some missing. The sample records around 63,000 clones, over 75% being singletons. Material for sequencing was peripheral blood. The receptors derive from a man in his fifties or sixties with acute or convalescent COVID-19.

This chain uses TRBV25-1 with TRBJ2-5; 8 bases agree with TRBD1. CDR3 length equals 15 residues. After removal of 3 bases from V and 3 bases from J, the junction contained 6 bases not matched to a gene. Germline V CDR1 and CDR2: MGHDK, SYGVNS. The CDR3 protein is CASSDPTGAEETQYF. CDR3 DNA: TGTGCCAGCAGTGATCCGACAGGGGCTGAAGAGACCCAGTACTTC.

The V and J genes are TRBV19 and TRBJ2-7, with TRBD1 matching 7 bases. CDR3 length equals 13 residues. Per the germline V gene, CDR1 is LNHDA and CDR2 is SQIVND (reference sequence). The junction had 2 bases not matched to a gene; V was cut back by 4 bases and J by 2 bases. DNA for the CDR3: TGTGCCAGTAGTAAACAGGGGACCTACGAGCAGTACTTC. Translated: CASSKQGTYEQYF.

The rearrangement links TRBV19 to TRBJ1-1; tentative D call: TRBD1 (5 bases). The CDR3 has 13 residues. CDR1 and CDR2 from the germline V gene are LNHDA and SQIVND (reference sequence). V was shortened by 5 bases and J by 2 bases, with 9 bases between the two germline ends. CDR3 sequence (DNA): TGTGCCAGTAGTCTCGACAGTAACACTGAAGCTTTCTTT. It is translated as CASSLDSNTEAFF.

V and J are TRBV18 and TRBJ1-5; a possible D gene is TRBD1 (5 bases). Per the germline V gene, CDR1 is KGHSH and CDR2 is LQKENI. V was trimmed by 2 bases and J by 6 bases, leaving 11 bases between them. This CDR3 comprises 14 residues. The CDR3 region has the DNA TGTGCCAGCTCACCAGGGGCAGACGGTCAGCCCCAGCATTTT. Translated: CASSPGADGQPQHF.

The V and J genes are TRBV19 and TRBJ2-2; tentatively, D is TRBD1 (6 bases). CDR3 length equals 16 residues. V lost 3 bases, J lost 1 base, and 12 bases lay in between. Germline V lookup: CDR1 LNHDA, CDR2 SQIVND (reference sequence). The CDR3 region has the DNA TGTGCCAGTAGTATTAGGGGGATAGGGAACACCGGGGAGCTGTTTTTT. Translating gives CASSIRGIGNTGELFF.

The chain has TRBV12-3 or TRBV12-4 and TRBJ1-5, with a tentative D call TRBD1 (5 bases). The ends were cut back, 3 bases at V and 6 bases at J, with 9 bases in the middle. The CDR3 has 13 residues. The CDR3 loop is CASSFGGVQPQHF. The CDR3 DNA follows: TGTGCCAGCAGTTTTGGGGGGGTTCAGCCCCAGCATTTT.

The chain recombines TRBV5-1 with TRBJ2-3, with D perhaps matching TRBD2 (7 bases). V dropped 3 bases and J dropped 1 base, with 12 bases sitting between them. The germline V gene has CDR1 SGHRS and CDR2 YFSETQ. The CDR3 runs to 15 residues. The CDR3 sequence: CASSSGGGGTDTQYF. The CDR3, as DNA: TGCGCCAGCAGCTCGGGGGGCGGGGGCACAGATACGCAGTATTTT.

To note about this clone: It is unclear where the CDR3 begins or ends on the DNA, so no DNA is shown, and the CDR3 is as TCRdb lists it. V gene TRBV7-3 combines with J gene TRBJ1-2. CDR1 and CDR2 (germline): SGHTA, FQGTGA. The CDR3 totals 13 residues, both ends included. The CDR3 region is CASSVGPGKGYTF.

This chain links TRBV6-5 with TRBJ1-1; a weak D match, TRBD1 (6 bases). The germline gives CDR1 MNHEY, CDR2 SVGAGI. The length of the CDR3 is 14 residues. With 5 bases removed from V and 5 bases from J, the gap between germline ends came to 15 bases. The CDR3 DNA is TGTGCCAGCAGTCTTACAGGGACCGATACTGAAGCTTTCTTT. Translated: CASSLTGTDTEAFF.

The CDR3 nucleotides are TGTGCCAGTAATAACGAGGGCGGGAACTTTGACAATCAGCCCCAGCATTTT. It translates to CASNNEGGNFDNQPQHF. The chain employs TRBV19 and TRBJ1-5; D is uncertain. Trimming shortened V by 7 bases and J by 3 bases, and 22 bases separated the two germline ends. CDR1 is LNHDA, CDR2 SQIVND, per germline (reference sequence). The length of the CDR3 is 17 residues.

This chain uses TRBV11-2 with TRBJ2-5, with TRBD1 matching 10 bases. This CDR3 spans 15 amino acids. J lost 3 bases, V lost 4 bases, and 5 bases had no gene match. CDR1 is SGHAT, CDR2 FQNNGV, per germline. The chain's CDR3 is CASSSRDRGKETQYF. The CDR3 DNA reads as TGTGCCAGCAGCTCCCGGGACAGGGGTAAAGAGACCCAGTACTTC.

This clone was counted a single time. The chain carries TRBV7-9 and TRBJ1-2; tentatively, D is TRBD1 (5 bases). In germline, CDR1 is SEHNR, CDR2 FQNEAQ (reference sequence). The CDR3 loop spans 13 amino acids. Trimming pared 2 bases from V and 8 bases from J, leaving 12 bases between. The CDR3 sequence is CASSLLKTVGYTF. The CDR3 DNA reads TGTGCCAGCAGCTTACTGAAGACAGTCGGCTACACCTTC.

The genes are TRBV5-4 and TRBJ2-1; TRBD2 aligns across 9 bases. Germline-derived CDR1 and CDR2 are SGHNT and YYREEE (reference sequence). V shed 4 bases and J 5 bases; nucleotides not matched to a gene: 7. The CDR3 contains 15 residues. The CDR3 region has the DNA TGTGCCAGCAGCATCGCGGGGGGGCAGAACAATGAGCAGTTCTTC. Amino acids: CASSIAGGQNNEQFF.

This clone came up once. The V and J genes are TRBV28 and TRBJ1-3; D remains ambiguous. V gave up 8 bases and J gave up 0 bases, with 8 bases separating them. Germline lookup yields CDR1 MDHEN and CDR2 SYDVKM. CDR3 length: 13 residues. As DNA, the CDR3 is TGTGCCAGCCTCGGTGGCTCTGGAAACACCATATATTTT. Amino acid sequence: CASLGGSGNTIYF.

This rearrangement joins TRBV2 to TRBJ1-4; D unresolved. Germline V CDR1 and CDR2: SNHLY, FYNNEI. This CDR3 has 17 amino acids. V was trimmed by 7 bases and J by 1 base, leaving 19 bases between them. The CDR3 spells CASTDGLGSRTNEKLFF. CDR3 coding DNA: TGTGCCAGCACCGATGGATTGGGCTCACGAACTAATGAAAAACTGTTTTTT. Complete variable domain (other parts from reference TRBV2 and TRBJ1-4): EPEVTQTPSHQVTQMGQEVILRCVPISNHLYFYWYRQILGQKVEFLVSFYNNEISEKSEIFDDQFSVERPDGSNFTLKIRSTKLEDSAMYFCASTDGLGSRTNEKLFFGSGTQLSVL.

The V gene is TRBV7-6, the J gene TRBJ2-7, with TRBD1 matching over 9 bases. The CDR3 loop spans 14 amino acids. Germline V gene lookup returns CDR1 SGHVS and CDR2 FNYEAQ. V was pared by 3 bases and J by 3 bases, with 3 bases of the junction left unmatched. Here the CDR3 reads CASSFRDRDYEQYF. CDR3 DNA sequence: TGTGCCAGCAGCTTTCGGGACAGGGACTACGAGCAGTACTTC.

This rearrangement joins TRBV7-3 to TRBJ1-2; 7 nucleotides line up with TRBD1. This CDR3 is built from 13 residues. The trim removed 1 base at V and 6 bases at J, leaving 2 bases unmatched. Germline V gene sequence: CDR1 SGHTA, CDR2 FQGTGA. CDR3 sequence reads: CASSLSQGDGYTF. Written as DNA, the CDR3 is TGTGCCAGCAGCTTAAGCCAGGGGGATGGCTACACCTTC.

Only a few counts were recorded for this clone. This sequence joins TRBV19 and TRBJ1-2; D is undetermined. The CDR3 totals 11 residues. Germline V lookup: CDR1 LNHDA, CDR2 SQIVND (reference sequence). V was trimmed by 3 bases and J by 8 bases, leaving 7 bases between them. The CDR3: CASSIGNGYTF. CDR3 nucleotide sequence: TGTGCCAGTAGTATCGGGAACGGCTACACCTTC. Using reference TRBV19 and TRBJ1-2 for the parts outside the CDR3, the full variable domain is DGGITQSPKYLFRKEGQNVTLSCEQNLNHDAMYWYRQDPGQGLRLIYYSQIVNDFQKGDIAEGYSVSREKKESFPLTVTSAQKNPTAFYLCASSIGNGYTFGSGTRLTVV.

The CDR3 DNA reads TGCAGCGTTGAAGAGGGCCGCGAAAAACTGTTTTTT. Translation gives CSVEEGREKLFF. The V and J genes are TRBV29-1 and TRBJ1-4; no firm D call. Germline V gene lookup returns CDR1 SQVTM and CDR2 ANQGSEA. V was trimmed by 0 bases and J by 8 bases, leaving 7 bases between them. This CDR3 comprises 12 residues.

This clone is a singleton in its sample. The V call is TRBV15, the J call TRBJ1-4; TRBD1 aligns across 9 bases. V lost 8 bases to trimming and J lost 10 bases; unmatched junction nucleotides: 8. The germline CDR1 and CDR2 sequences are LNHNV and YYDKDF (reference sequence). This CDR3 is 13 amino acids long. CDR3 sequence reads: CATGTGGAGKLFF. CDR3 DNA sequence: TGTGCCACCGGTACAGGGGGCGCCGGAAAACTGTTTTTT.

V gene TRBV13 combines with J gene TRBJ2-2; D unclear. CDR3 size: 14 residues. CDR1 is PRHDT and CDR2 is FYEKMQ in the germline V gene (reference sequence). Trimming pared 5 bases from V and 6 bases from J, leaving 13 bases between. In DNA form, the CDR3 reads TGTGCCAGCAGCCCCCCTAGTAAGTCCGGGGAGCTGTTTTTT. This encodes CASSPPSKSGELFF.

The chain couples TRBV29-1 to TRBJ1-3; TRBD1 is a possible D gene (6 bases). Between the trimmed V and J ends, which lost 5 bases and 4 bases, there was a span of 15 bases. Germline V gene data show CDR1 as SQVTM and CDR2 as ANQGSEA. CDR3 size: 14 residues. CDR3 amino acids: CSVLAGAWGNTIYF. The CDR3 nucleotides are TGCAGCGTTCTAGCAGGGGCGTGGGGAAACACCATATATTTT.

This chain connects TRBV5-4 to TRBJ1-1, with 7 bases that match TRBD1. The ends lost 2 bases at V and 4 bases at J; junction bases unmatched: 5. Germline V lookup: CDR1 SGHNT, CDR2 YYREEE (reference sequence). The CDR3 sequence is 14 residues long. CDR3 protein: CASSLLQGFTEAFF. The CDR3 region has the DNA TGTGCCAGCAGCTTACTACAGGGGTTCACTGAAGCTTTCTTT.

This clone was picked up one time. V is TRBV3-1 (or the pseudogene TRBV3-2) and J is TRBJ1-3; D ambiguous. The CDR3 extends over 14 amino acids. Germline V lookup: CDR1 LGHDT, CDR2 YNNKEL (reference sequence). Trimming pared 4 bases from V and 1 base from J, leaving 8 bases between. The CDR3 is CASSLRTSGNTIYF. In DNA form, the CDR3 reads TGTGCCAGCAGCCTGAGGACTTCTGGAAACACCATATATTTT.

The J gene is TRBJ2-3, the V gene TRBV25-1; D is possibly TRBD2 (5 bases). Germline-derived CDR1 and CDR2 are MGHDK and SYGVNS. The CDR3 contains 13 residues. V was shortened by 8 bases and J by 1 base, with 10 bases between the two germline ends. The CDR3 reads CASAPAGTDTQYF. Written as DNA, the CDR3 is TGTGCCAGCGCCCCAGCGGGCACAGATACGCAGTATTTT.

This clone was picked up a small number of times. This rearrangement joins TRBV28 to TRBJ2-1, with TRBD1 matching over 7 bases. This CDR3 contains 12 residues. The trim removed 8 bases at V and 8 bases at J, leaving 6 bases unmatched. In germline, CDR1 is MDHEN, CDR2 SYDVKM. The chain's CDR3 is CASGTVVYEQFF. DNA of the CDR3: TGTGCCAGCGGGACAGTCGTGTATGAGCAGTTCTTC.

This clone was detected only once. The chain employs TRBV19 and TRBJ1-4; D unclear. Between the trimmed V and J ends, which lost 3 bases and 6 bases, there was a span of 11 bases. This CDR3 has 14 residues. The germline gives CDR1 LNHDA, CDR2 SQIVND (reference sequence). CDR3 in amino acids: CASSISMGDEKLFF. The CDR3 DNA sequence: TGTGCCAGTAGTATTTCGATGGGAGATGAAAAACTGTTTTTT.

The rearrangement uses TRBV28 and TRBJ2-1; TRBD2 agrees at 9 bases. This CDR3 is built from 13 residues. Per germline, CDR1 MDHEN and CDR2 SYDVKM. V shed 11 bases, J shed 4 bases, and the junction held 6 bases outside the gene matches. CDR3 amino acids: CAGGGAPYNEQFF. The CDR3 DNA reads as TGTGCCGGCGGGGGGGCCCCTTACAATGAGCAGTTCTTC.

The CDR3 loop is CAIRGTGNEKLFF. DNA for the CDR3: TGTGCCATCAGGGGGACAGGGAACGAAAAACTGTTTTTT. This chain links TRBV10-3 with TRBJ1-4; 9 nucleotides align to TRBD1. Looked up from germline, CDR1 is ENHRY and CDR2 is SYGVKD. The CDR3 extends over 13 amino acids. J lost 8 bases, V lost 6 bases, and 4 bases had no gene match.

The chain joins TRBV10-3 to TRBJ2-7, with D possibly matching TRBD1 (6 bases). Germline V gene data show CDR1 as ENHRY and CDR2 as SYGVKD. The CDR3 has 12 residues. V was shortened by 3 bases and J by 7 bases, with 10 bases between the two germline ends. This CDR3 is CAISEGQREQYF. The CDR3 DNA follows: TGTGCCATCAGTGAAGGACAGAGGGAGCAGTACTTC.